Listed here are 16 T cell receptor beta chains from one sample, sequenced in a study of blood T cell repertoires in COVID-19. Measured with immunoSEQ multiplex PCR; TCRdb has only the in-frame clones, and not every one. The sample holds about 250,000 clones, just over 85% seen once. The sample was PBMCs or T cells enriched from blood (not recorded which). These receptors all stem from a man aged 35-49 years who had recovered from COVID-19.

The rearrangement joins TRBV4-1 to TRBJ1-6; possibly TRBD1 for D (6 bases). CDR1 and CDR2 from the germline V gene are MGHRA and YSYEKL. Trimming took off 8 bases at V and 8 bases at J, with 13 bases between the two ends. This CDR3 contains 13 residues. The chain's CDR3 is CASGRDTYSPLHF. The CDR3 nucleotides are TGCGCCAGCGGCCGGGACACTTATTCACCCCTCCACTTT.

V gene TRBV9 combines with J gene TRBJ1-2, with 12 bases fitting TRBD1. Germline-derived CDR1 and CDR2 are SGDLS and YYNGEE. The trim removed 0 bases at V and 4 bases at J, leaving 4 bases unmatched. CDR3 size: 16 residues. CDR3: CASSVGGTGGVYGYTF. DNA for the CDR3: TGTGCCAGCAGCGTAGGAGGGACAGGGGGCGTCTATGGCTACACCTTC.

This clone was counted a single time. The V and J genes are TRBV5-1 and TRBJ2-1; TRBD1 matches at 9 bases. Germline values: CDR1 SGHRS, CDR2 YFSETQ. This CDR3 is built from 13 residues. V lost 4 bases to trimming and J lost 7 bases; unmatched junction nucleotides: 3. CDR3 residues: CASSADRGNEQFF. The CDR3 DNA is TGCGCCAGCAGCGCGGACAGGGGTAATGAGCAGTTCTTC.

CDR3 DNA sequence: TGTGCCAGCAGTTTTAGCGGGGAAGAGACCCAGTACTTC. This sequence encodes CASSFSGEETQYF. This rearrangement joins TRBV28 to TRBJ2-5; 8 bases agree with TRBD2. CDR1 and CDR2 from the germline V gene are MDHEN and SYDVKM. This CDR3 contains 13 residues. V gave up 3 bases and J gave up 3 bases; unmatched junction bases: 0.

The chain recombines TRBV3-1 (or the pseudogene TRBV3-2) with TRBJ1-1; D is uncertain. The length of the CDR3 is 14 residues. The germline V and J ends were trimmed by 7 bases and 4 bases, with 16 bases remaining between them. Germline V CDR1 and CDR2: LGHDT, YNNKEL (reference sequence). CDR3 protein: CASTSLEIGTEAFF. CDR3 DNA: TGTGCCAGCACTTCGTTGGAGATCGGCACTGAAGCTTTCTTT.

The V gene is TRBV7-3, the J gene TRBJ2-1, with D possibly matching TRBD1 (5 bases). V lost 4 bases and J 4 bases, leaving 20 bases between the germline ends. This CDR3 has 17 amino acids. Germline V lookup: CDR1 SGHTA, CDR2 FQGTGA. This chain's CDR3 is CASSSPTAPARYNEQFF. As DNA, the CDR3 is TGTGCCAGCAGCTCCCCGACAGCCCCAGCAAGATACAATGAGCAGTTCTTC.

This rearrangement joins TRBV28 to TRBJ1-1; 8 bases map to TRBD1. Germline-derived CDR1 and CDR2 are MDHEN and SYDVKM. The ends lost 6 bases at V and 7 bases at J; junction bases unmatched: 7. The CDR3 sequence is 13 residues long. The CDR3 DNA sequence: TGTGCCAGCAGGGAAACAGGGGGGTATGAAGCTTTCTTT. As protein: CASRETGGYEAFF.

In nucleotides, the CDR3 is TGCGCCAGCAGAATACTAGCGGGGGGCACAGATACGCAGTATTTT. Translated, it gives CASRILAGGTDTQYF. The chain couples TRBV10-2 to TRBJ2-3; TRBD2 agrees at 11 bases. Germline V lookup: CDR1 WSHSY, CDR2 SAAADI. V was clipped by 6 bases and J by 1 base; unmatched bases: 3. The CDR3 has 15 residues.

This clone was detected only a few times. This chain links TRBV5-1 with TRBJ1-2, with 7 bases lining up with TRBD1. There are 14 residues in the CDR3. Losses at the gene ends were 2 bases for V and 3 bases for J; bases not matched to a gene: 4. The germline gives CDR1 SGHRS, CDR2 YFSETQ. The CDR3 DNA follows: TGCGCCAGCAGCTTCGACAGGGTAGACTATGGCTACACCTTC. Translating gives CASSFDRVDYGYTF.

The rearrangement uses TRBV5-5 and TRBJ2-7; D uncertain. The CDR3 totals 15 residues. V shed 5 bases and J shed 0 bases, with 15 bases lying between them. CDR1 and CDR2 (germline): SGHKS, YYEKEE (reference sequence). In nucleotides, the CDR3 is TGTGCCAGCAGTTTAAACAGCCTTCTCTCCTACGAGCAGTACTTC. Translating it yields CASSLNSLLSYEQYF.

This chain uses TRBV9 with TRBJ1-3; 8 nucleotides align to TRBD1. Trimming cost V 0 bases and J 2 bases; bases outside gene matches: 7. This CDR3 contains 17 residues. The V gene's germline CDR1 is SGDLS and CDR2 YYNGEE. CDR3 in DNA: TGTGCCAGCAGCGTAGCAGATGGCAGGGGGCCTGGAAACACCATATATTTT. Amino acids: CASSVADGRGPGNTIYF. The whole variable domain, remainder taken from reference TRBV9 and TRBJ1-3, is DSGVTQTPKHLITATGQRVTLRCSPRSGDLSVYWYQQSLDQGLQFLIQYYNGEERAKGNILERFSAQQFPDLHSELNLSSLELGDSALYFCASSVADGRGPGNTIYFGEGSWLTVV.

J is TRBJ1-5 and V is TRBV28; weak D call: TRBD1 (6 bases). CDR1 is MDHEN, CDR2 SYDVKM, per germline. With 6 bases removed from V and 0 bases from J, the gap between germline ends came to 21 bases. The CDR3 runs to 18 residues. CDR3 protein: CASRPIYDRLNSNQPQHF. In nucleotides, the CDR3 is TGTGCCAGCAGACCTATCTACGACAGGCTCAATAGCAATCAGCCCCAGCATTTT.

The CDR3 is CASSASGFGRAGELFF. As DNA, the CDR3 is TGTGCCAGCAGCGCCTCAGGGTTTGGTCGGGCCGGGGAGCTGTTTTTT. The J gene is TRBJ2-2, the V gene TRBV7-2; maybe TRBD1 (5 bases). The germline V and J ends were trimmed by 5 bases and 6 bases, with 19 bases remaining between them. The CDR3 covers 16 residues. Germline lookup yields CDR1 SGHTA and CDR2 FQGNSA.

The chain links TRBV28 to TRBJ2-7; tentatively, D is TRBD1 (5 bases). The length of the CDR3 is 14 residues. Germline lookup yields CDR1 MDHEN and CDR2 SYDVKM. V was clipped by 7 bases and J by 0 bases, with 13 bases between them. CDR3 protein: CASMDTQSSYEQYF. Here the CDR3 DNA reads TGTGCCAGCATGGACACCCAGAGCTCCTACGAGCAGTACTTC.

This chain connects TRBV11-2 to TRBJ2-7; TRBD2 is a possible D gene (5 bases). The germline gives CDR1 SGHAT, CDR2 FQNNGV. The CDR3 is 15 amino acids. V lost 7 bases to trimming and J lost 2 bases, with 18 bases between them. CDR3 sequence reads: CASTAFLGEAYEQYF. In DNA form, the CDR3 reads TGTGCCAGCACCGCCTTTTTGGGAGAAGCCTACGAGCAGTACTTC.

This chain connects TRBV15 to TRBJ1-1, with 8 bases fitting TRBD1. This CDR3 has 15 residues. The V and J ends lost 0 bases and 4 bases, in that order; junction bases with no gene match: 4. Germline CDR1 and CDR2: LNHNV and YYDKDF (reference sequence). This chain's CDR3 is CATSRDPTGVTEAFF. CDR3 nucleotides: TGTGCCACCAGCAGAGATCCGACAGGGGTCACTGAAGCTTTCTTT.